Reported below is one T cell receptor beta chain. Sequenced by immunoSEQ multiplex PCR; TCRdb stores in-frame clones only, minus some. The profile shows 150,000 to 200,000 clones, 70% to 90% of them singletons. The data originate from a study of blood T cell repertoires in COVID-19. Study details: T cells, B-cell-depleted T cells, or PBMCs provided the cDNA or gDNA that served as material.

The CDR3 loop spans 14 amino acids. Per the germline V gene, CDR1 is SEHNR and CDR2 is FQNEAQ (reference sequence). V lost 5 bases and J lost 3; bases outside the gene matches: 6. The chain employs TRBV7-9 and TRBJ1-2, with 7 positions matching TRBD1. Material: peripheral blood. The TCR was taken from a human donor in a cohort sampled during active COVID-19. The CDR3 loop is CASSEDRTYYGYTF. The CDR3, as DNA: TGTGCCAGCAGCGAGGACAGGACTTACTATGGCTACACCTTC.